This record covers a single T cell receptor beta chain. The target antigen is unknown. These data are taken from a study of CD8+ T cells in alopecia areata. Study as a whole: Among treated patients, oral tofacitinib was administered at 5 to 10 mg twice daily.

Sequencing used cDNA as its template, made by extracting RNA and reverse transcribing it. Method: immunoSEQ multiplex PCR; TCRdb's copy keeps in-frame clones and lacks some. The table shows 150,000 to 200,000 clones, with 59% occurring only once. The study, taken as a whole, reports: Mice showed clearer TCR sharing than patients did, a gap that was possibly HLA-related.

The receptor was derived from a human donor with alopecia areata. The material was CD4+ T cells sorted from blood, obtained at week 0.

The CDR3 DNA reads TGTGCCAGCAGCTTACAGGGGAGCTCCTACAATGAGCAGTTCTTC. Encoded protein: CASSLQGSSYNEQFF. The chain carries TRBV7-3 and TRBJ2-1; D perhaps matches TRBD1 (6 bases). Trimming shortened V by 2 bases and J by 0 bases, and 8 bases separated the two germline ends. The length of the CDR3 is 15 residues. The germline gives CDR1 SGHTA, CDR2 FQGTGA.